One and the same sample provided the 2 T cell receptor beta chains below, sequenced in a study of T cell responses to AZD1222 COVID-19 vaccine. Profiling relied on immunoSEQ multiplex PCR, and the TCRdb table lists in-frame clones only, not all of them. The repertoire holds 100,000 to 150,000 clones, with around 83% as singletons. The source was peripheral blood, collected 28 days after the second AZD1222 dose. The receptors here all came from an adult who received the AZD1222 COVID-19 vaccine.

The rearrangement links TRBV6-5 to TRBJ1-5; the D is unclear. The CDR3 is 13 residues long. Trimming removed 7 bases at V and 0 bases at J, with 7 bases between. Germline V lookup: CDR1 MNHEY, CDR2 SVGAGI. For the CDR3, the DNA is TGTGCCAGCAATACAGCTAGCAATCAGCCCCAGCATTTT. Amino acid sequence: CASNTASNQPQHF.

The chain combines TRBV19 with TRBJ1-6; D gene ambiguous. In germline, CDR1 is LNHDA, CDR2 SQIVND (reference sequence). The CDR3 covers 12 residues. V was shortened by 3 bases and J by 7 bases, with 4 bases between the two germline ends. CDR3: CASSITNSPLHF. CDR3 DNA: TGTGCCAGTAGTATTACAAATTCACCCCTCCACTTT.